Shown below are 5 T cell receptor beta chains from a single sample sequenced in a study of CD8+ T cells in alopecia areata. RNA extraction and reverse transcription yielded cDNA as sequencing template. Repertoires were generated with immunoSEQ multiplex PCR, while TCRdb's copy carries only in-frame clones and drops some. The repertoire holds about 160,000 clones, with around 60% as singletons. Documented treatment: oral pan-JAK inhibitor, 5-10 mg twice daily. Sequences were derived from CD4+ T cells sorted from blood, sampled at week 24, from a patient treated with tofacitinib. Source of these receptors: a human donor with alopecia areata.

The chain employs TRBV19 and TRBJ1-2; the D gene is possibly TRBD1 (5 bases). V was cut by 9 bases and J by 6 bases, with 14 bases left in between. This CDR3 spans 12 amino acids. CDR1 is LNHDA and CDR2 is SQIVND in the germline V gene (reference sequence). CDR3 sequence (DNA): TGTGCCAGCGGGGACGACCTTGATGGCTACACCTTC. Translation: CASGDDLDGYTF.

This chain connects TRBV15 to TRBJ2-2; 10 positions agree with TRBD2. From germline, CDR1 is LNHNV and CDR2 YYDKDF (reference sequence). J gave up 6 bases and V 10 bases, and 14 bases lay outside the gene matches. The CDR3 has 16 amino acids. This chain's CDR3 is CASKRVQLAGSGELFF. Here the CDR3 DNA reads TGTGCCAGCAAAAGGGTCCAACTAGCGGGGTCCGGGGAGCTGTTTTTT.

This clone was picked up many times. The sample holds other DNA sequences that translate to the same CDR3. The V and J genes are TRBV19 and TRBJ1-2, with unresolved D. This CDR3 comprises 11 residues. Germline-derived CDR1 and CDR2 are LNHDA and SQIVND (reference sequence). V lost 6 bases to trimming and J lost 1 base, with 3 bases between them. The CDR3 sequence: CASRDNYGYTF. CDR3 coding DNA: TGTGCCAGTAGGGATAACTATGGCTACACCTTC.

The chain carries TRBV5-1 and TRBJ2-7; 7 nucleotides line up with TRBD2. The junction had 10 bases not matched to a gene; V was cut back by 4 bases and J by 6 bases. CDR3 length equals 14 residues. Looked up from germline, CDR1 is SGHRS and CDR2 is YFSETQ. CDR3 sequence reads: CASSTREGFAEQYF. The DNA for the CDR3 is TGCGCCAGCAGCACAAGGGAGGGTTTCGCCGAGCAGTACTTC.

The chain joins TRBV10-3 to TRBJ1-2; TRBD1 aligns across 9 bases. The V segment lost 3 bases and the J segment 4 bases; nucleotides outside the gene matches: 3. Germline lookup yields CDR1 ENHRY and CDR2 SYGVKD. The CDR3 runs 14 residues. CDR3 nucleotides: TGTGCCATCAGTGACCGGACAGGGGCCTATGGCTACACCTTC. Translation gives CAISDRTGAYGYTF.